This entry concerns a single T cell receptor beta chain. The antigen this receptor binds is unknown. Per-base qualities were not stored, and no clone one base away is much larger. From cysteine to phenylalanine, the CDR3 is 14 amino acids long. The sequence is cut down to CDR3 DNA, 42 bases in frame from base 1. V is clipped by 4 bases and J by 4 bases, and the sequence between their germline boundaries is 13 bases long. The germline V gene (reference sequence) provides CDR1 PRHDT and CDR2 FYEKMQ. TCRbeta CDR3 regions were amplified from genomic DNA using the immunoSEQ Assay, a bias-controlled multiplex PCR. The paper's data handling went like this. Within the assay, amplification of reference gene primers was used to estimate how many nucleated cells each sample contained. To quantify the absolute abundance of each unique TCRbeta CDR3 rearrangement, sequence reads were collapsed and filtered. For each sample, productive Simpson clonality was calculated as the square root of Simpson's diversity index across productive rearrangements. The immuneACCESS repertoire file appears here via TCRdb, limited to in-frame rearrangements. These files lack a portion of the clones; in checked studies, under half of the deficit traces to unresolved V genes, and the cause of the others is not known. V and J calls and clone size are copied from that table; D and trimming were computed from the DNA. In this sample the table shows about 68,000 clones, roughly 84% of which occur a single time. The top ten hold 4.1% of the sample.

The data belong to a study of blood T cell repertoires in COVID-19 (dated by TCRdb to 2020 to 2021). Regarding the complete study: Samples covering the acute and convalescent phases of COVID-19 were provided by collaborators in the United States, Italy and Spain. The repertoires were released in a freely available public database intended as a resource for research on the immune response to SARS-CoV-2. The samples were drawn from the first 160 participants of the ongoing ImmuneRACE study and from more than 1,000 subjects provided by 6 global collaborators. The prospective study material was composed of cDNA or gDNA derived from T cells, B-cell-depleted T cells, or PBMCs. A de-identified subject ID, COVID-19 status, age in years and sex were almost always included in the sample metadata. HLA class I and class II types, where available, came from metadata supplied by the sample provider rather than from assay-based typing. The dataset comprised deeply sampled blood TCRbeta repertoires from subjects exposed to, actively infected with, or recovered from COVID-19. Results the study describes overall, beyond this receptor: Clinical and demographic metadata were provided uncurated, with the amount varying by source and participant.

The collaborating institutions used their own protocols to collect whole blood in K2EDTA tubes. For TCRbeta analysis, collaborators shipped samples in one of three forms: frozen whole blood, isolated PBMCs, or DNA extracted from either of those sample types. Sequencing used peripheral blood. The chain is encoded by TRBV13 joined to TRBJ2-5, and the D gene may be TRBD1, 6 bases matching. The receptor comes from a man aged 50-60 years with acute or convalescent COVID-19. The CDR3 sequence is CASSYRDGGETQYF. The sequenced DNA is TGTGCCAGCAGCTACAGGGACGGCGGAGAGACCCAGTACTTC.